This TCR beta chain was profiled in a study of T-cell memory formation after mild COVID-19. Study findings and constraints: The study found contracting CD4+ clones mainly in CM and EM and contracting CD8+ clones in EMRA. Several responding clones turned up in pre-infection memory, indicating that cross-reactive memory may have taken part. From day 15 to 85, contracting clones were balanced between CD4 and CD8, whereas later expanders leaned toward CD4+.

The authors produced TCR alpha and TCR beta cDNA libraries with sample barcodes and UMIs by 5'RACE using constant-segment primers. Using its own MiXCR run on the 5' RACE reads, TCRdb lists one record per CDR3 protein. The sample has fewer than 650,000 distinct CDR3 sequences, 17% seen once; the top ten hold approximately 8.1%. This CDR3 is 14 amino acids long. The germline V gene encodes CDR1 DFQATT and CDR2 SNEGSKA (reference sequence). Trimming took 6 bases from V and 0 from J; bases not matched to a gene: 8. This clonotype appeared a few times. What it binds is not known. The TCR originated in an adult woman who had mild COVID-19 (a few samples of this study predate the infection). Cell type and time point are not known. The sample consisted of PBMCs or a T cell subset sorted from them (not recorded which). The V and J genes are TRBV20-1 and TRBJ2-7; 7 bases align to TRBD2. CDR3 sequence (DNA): TGCAGTGCCCAGCGAGGGAGGGGCTCCTACGAGCAGTACTTC. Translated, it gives CSAQRGRGSYEQYF.